Listed here are 6 T cell receptor beta chains from one sample, sequenced in a study of cytomegalovirus exposure and HLA in healthy donors listed by TCRdb under 2017. The library came from the immunoSEQ multiplex PCR assay. For the multiplex PCR, a mixture combining 60 forward primers for TCR Vbeta segments and 13 reverse primers for TCR Jbeta segments was used. Drawn from immuneACCESS, this table holds only the in-frame rearrangements with V and J called that TCRdb kept. Clones are partly lost; checked studies trace under half to an unresolved V gene and leave the rest unexplained. The sample has 150,000 to 200,000 clones on record, approximately 79% of them singletons. The ten largest clones take up 6% to 7.5% of the sample. Sequenced sample: PBMCs. Source of these receptors: a man in his forties in good health and CMV-seropositive.

The chain links TRBV11-2 to TRBJ1-2; 9 bases are a match to TRBD1. CDR1 and CDR2 (germline): SGHAT, FQNNGV. J gave up 7 bases and V 4 bases, and 7 bases lay outside the gene matches. The CDR3 is 14 residues long. CDR3 sequence reads: CASSSKQGAVGYTF. As DNA, the CDR3 is TGTGCCAGCAGCTCCAAACAGGGGGCGGTTGGCTACACCTTC.

The chain carries TRBV7-2 and TRBJ1-5; no definite D call. V was trimmed by 5 bases and J by 0 bases, leaving 11 bases between them. The CDR3 contains 15 residues. Germline-derived CDR1 and CDR2 are SGHTA and FQGNSA. CDR3 DNA sequence: TGTGCCAGCAGCCTAACAGTGAATAGCAATCAGCCCCAGCATTTT. This gives the protein CASSLTVNSNQPQHF.

This sequence joins TRBV5-6 and TRBJ2-5; a possible D gene is TRBD1 (5 bases). V lost 9 bases and J 5 bases, leaving 23 bases between the germline ends. CDR1 is SGHDT and CDR2 is YYEEEE in the germline V gene. The CDR3 length is 15 residues. CDR3: CATRLWGRGMETQYF. The DNA for the CDR3 is TGTGCCACCAGACTCTGGGGCCGAGGTATGGAGACCCAGTACTTC.

J is TRBJ2-1 and V is TRBV4-2; 7 nucleotides align to TRBD2. The CDR3 loop spans 17 amino acids. The V segment lost 1 base and the J segment 9 bases; nucleotides outside the gene matches: 15. Germline V gene data show CDR1 as LGHNA and CDR2 as YNFKEQ. The CDR3 DNA is TGTGCCAGCAGCCAAGGGGTGGCGGGGGTACCACATAGTGAGCAGTTCTTC. It yields the protein CASSQGVAGVPHSEQFF.

A few counts support this clone. The V gene is TRBV27, the J gene TRBJ1-1; D perhaps matches TRBD1 (5 bases). Trimming removed 3 bases at V and 4 bases at J, with 15 bases between. This CDR3 comprises 15 residues. Germline CDR1 reads MNHEY; CDR2 reads SMNVEV (reference sequence). Here the CDR3 DNA reads TGTGCCAGCAGTTTTTTCGGGGGAAGCATCACTGAAGCTTTCTTT. The encoded protein is CASSFFGGSITEAFF.

The chain recombines TRBV7-6 with TRBJ2-7, with TRBD1 as a possible D gene (6 bases). Trimming cost V 1 base and J 0 bases, with 10 bases left between them. The germline CDR1 and CDR2 sequences are SGHVS and FNYEAQ. CDR3 length: 15 amino acids. CDR3 region: CASSLGWDNSYEQYF. Written as DNA, the CDR3 is TGTGCCAGCAGCTTAGGTTGGGACAACTCCTACGAGCAGTACTTC. Filled out from reference TRBV7-6 and TRBJ2-7, the complete variable domain reads GAGVSQSPRYKVTKRGQDVALRCDPISGHVSLYWYRQALGQGPEFLTYFNYEAQQDKSGLPNDRFSAERPEGSISTLTIQRTEQRDSAMYRCASSLGWDNSYEQYFGPGTRLTVT.